What follows are 11 T cell receptor beta chains derived from one specimen sequenced in a study of cytomegalovirus exposure and HLA in healthy donors. The primer mix had 60 Vbeta and 13 Jbeta primers. The data were produced by immunoSEQ multiplex PCR, yet TCRdb's version contains in-frame clones alone and is incomplete. The repertoire holds fewer than 200,000 clones, with 75% to 85% as singletons. Specimen: PBMCs. The receptors were sampled from a female donor in good health and CMV-seronegative.

V is TRBV5-4 and J is TRBJ2-6, with 8 bases lining up with TRBD2. Germline loops: CDR1 SGHNT, CDR2 YYREEE (reference sequence). CDR3 length equals 19 residues. V lost 1 base and J lost 5; bases outside the gene matches: 14. In nucleotides, the CDR3 is TGTGCCAGCAGCTTGTCATCCGGACTAGCAGACTTCAGGGCCAACGTCCTGACTTTC. It is translated as CASSLSSGLADFRANVLTF. Full variable domain (outside the CDR3, taken from reference TRBV5-4 and TRBJ2-6): ETGVTQSPTHLIKTRGQQVTLRCSSQSGHNTVSWYQQALGQGPQFIFQYYREEENGRGNFPPRFSGLQFPNYSSELNVNALELDDSALYLCASSLSSGLADFRANVLTFGAGSRLTVL.

The V call is TRBV5-6, the J call TRBJ1-3; D is unresolved. V lost 6 bases and J lost 2, with 12 bases in between. The germline V gene encodes CDR1 SGHDT and CDR2 YYEEEE. The CDR3 extends over 14 amino acids. The CDR3 is CASTNLDAGNTIYF. The CDR3 nucleotides read TGTGCCAGCACCAATCTAGATGCTGGAAACACCATATATTTT.

The chain employs TRBV2 and TRBJ2-7, with 9 nucleotides matching TRBD2. The CDR3 totals 14 residues. Germline V gene sequence: CDR1 SNHLY, CDR2 FYNNEI. V lost 4 bases, J lost 11 bases, and 12 bases stayed unmatched. CDR3 sequence (DNA): TGTGCCAGCAGTGTAGTAGCGGGGGTACTCGGGGAGTACTTC. Its protein is CASSVVAGVLGEYF.

The J gene is TRBJ2-6, the V gene TRBV7-3; tentatively, D is TRBD2 (5 bases). Germline CDR1 is SGHTA and CDR2 is FQGTGA. The length of the CDR3 is 17 residues. Trimming shortened V by 1 base and J by 2 bases, and 12 bases separated the two germline ends. The CDR3 DNA follows: TGTGCCAGCAGCTTAATCGCTAGCATCCCTGGGGCCAACGTCCTGACTTTC. It translates to CASSLIASIPGANVLTF.

The rearrangement joins TRBV27 to TRBJ2-2; maybe TRBD1 (6 bases). CDR3 length equals 15 residues. V dropped 6 bases and J dropped 1 base, with 12 bases sitting between them. The germline V gene encodes CDR1 MNHEY and CDR2 SMNVEV (reference sequence). The CDR3 protein is CASRLKTGNTGELFF. The DNA of the CDR3 is TGTGCCAGCAGACTAAAGACAGGGAACACCGGGGAGCTGTTTTTT.

The V gene is TRBV11-2, the J gene TRBJ2-5; D remains ambiguous. The ends were cut back, 0 bases at V and 4 bases at J, with 3 bases in the middle. The CDR3 sequence is 12 residues long. The germline V gene encodes CDR1 SGHAT and CDR2 FQNNGV. The CDR3 region has the DNA TGTGCCAGCAGCTTAGATCGAGAGACCCAGTACTTC. This sequence encodes CASSLDRETQYF. Full variable domain (missing parts from reference TRBV11-2 and TRBJ2-5): EAGVAQSPRYKIIEKRQSVAFWCNPISGHATLYWYQQILGQGPKLLIQFQNNGVVDDSQLPKDRFSAERLKGVDSTLKIQPAKLEDSAVYLCASSLDRETQYFGPGTRLLVL.

As DNA, the CDR3 is TGTGCCAGCAGTGGCATAGGACAGGGGGCAATTCTTACTATGGGCTACACCTTC. It is translated as CASSGIGQGAILTMGYTF. V is TRBV25-1 and J is TRBJ1-2; 11 positions match TRBD1. Germline-derived CDR1 and CDR2 are MGHDK and SYGVNS. CDR3 length: 18 residues. The ends lost 4 bases at V and 8 bases at J; junction bases unmatched: 18.

The V gene is TRBV28, the J gene TRBJ1-2; a possible D gene is TRBD1 (6 bases). V was trimmed by 3 bases and J by 8 bases, leaving 13 bases between them. This CDR3 comprises 13 residues. Germline values: CDR1 MDHEN, CDR2 SYDVKM. The CDR3: CASSFGAGVGYTF. CDR3 sequence (DNA): TGTGCCAGCAGTTTCGGGGCAGGGGTAGGCTACACCTTC.

The rearrangement joins TRBV30 to TRBJ1-2; D not certain. CDR3 size: 13 residues. Looked up from germline, CDR1 is GTSNPN and CDR2 is SVGIG (reference sequence). Trimming removed 0 bases from V and 7 bases from J, with 12 bases in between. In DNA, the CDR3 is TGTGCCTGGAGTGTACCGAGAGCGGGTGGCTACACCTTC. Its protein is CAWSVPRAGGYTF.

The chain couples TRBV4-2 to TRBJ2-7; 12 bases are shared with TRBD2. The CDR3 sequence is 22 residues long. Germline V CDR1 and CDR2: LGHNA, YNFKEQ. V shed 2 bases, J shed 2 bases, and the junction held 22 bases outside the gene matches. The CDR3 DNA reads TGTGCCAGCAGCCAAATCAAGACAGGGGCCGGGACTAGCGGGCTCCTCCCCTACGAGCAGTACTTC. Protein: CASSQIKTGAGTSGLLPYEQYF.

This chain joins TRBV9 and TRBJ2-1; 7 nucleotides align to TRBD1. The J segment lost 2 bases and the V segment lost 3 bases, leaving 5 bases of the junction unmatched. The V gene's germline CDR1 is SGDLS and CDR2 YYNGEE. The CDR3 loop spans 15 amino acids. The CDR3 DNA follows: TGTGCCAGCAGCGGTACAGGGGTTGCCTACAATGAGCAGTTCTTC. Its protein is CASSGTGVAYNEQFF.